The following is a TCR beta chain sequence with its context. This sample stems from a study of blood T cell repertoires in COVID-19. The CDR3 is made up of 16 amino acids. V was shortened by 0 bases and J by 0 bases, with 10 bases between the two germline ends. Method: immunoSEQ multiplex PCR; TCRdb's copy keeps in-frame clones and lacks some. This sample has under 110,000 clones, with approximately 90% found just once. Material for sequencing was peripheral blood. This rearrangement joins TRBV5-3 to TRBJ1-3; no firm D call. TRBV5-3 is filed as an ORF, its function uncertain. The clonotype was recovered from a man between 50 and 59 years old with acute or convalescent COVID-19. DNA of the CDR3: TGTGCCAGAAGCTTGGGCCGAACCAGCTCTGGAAACACCATATATTTT. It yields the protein CARSLGRTSSGNTIYF.